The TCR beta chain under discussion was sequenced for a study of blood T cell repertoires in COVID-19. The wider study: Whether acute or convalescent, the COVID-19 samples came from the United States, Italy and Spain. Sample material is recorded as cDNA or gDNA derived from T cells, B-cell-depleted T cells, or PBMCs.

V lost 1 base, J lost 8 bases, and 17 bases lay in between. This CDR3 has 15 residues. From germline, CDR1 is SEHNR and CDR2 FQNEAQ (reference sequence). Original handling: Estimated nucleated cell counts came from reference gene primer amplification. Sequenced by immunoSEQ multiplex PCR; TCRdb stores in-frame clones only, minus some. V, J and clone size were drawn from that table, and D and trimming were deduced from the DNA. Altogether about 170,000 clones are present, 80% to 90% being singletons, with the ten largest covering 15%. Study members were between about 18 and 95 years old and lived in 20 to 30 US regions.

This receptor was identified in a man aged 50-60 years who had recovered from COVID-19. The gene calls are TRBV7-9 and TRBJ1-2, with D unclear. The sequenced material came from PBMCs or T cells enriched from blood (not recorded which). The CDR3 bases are TGTGCCAGCAGCTTAGAGGCAAGCGGGTCTCGAGGCTACACCTTC. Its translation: CASSLEASGSRGYTF.